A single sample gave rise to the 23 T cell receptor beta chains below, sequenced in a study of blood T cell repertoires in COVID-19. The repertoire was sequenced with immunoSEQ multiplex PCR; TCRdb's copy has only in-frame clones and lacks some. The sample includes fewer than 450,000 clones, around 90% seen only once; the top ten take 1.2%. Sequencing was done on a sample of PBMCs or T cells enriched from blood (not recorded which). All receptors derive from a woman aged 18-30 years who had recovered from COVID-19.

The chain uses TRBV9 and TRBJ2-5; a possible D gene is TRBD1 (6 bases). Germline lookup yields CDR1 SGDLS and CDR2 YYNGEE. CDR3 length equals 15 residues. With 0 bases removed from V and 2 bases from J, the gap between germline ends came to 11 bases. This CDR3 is CASSVVGTPQETQYF. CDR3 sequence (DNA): TGTGCCAGCAGCGTAGTGGGGACACCGCAAGAGACCCAGTACTTC.

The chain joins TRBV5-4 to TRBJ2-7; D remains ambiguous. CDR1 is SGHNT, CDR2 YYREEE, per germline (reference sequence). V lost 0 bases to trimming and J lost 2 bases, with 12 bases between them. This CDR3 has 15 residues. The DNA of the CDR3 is TGTGCCAGCAGCTTGGCCGGTGGTAAAACCTACGAGCAGTACTTC. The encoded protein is CASSLAGGKTYEQYF.

CDR3 in DNA: TGCAGCGTTGAAAGCTGGAGCTCCTACAATGAGCAGTTCTTC. Translation gives CSVESWSSYNEQFF. This chain joins TRBV29-1 and TRBJ2-1; no clear D gene. Germline V gene lookup returns CDR1 SQVTM and CDR2 ANQGSEA. The CDR3 contains 14 residues. The V and J ends lost 2 bases and 0 bases respectively, with 8 bases between them.

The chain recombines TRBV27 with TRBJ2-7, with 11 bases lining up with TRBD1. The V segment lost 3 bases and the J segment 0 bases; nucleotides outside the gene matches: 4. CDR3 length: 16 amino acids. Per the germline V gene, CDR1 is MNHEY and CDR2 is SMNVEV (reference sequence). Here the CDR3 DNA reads TGTGCCAGCAGTTTGGGGACAGGGGGGAACTCCTACGAGCAGTACTTC. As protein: CASSLGTGGNSYEQYF.

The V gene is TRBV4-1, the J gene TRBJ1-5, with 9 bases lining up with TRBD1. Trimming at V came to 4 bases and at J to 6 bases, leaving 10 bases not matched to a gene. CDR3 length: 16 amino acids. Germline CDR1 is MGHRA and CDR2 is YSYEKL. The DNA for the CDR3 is TGCGCCAGCAGCCCGCGAAACAGGGGGCTGGGTCAGCCCCAGCATTTT. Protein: CASSPRNRGLGQPQHF.

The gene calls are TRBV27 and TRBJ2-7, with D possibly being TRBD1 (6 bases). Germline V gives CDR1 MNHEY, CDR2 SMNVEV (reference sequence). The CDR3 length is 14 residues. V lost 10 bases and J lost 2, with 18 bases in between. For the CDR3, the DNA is TGTGCCACCACTTCGTCAGGGGTACCCTACGAGCAGTACTTC. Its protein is CATTSSGVPYEQYF.

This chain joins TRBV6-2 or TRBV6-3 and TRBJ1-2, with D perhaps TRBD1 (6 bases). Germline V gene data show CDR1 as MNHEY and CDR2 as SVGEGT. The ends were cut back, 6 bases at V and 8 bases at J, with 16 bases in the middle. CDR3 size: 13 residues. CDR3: CASSPNRVLGYTF. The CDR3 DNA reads TGTGCCAGCAGCCCAAACAGGGTTCTGGGCTACACCTTC.

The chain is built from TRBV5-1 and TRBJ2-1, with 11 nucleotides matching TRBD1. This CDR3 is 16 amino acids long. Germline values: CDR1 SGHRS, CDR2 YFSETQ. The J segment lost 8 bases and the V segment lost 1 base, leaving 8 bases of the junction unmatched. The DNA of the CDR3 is TGCGCCAGCAGCTTGTCCGGGACAGGGGGAAAATATGAGCAGTTCTTC. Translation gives CASSLSGTGGKYEQFF.

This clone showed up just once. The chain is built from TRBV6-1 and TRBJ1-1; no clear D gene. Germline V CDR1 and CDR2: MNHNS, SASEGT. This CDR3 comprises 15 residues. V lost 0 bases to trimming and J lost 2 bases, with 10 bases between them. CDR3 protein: CASSEAGDGNTEAFF. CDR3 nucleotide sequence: TGTGCCAGCAGTGAAGCGGGAGACGGTAACACTGAAGCTTTCTTT.

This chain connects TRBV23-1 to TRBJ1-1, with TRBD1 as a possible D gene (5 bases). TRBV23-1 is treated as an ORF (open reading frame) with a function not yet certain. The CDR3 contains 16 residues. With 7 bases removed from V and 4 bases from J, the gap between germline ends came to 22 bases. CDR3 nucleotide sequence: TGCGCCAGCACTTTACCGGGACTCATAATGGTCACTGAAGCTTTCTTT. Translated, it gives CASTLPGLIMVTEAFF.

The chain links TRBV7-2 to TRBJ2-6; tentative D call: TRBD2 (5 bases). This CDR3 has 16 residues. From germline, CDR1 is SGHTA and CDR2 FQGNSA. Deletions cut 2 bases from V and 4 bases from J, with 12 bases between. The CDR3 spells CASSLTALAGANVLTF. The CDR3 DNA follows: TGTGCCAGCAGCTTAACTGCGCTAGCCGGGGCCAACGTCCTGACTTTC.

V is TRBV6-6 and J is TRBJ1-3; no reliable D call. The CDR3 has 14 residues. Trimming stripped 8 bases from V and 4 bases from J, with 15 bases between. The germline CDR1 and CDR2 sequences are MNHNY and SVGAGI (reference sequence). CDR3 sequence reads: CASLKEEAGNTIYF. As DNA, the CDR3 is TGTGCCAGCCTTAAAGAGGAAGCGGGAAACACCATATATTTT.

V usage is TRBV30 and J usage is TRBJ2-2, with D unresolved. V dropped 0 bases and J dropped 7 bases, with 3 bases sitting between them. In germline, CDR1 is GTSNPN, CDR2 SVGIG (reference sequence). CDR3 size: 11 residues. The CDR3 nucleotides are TGTGCCTGGAGTGTCGGCGGGGAGCTGTTTTTT. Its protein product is CAWSVGGELFF.

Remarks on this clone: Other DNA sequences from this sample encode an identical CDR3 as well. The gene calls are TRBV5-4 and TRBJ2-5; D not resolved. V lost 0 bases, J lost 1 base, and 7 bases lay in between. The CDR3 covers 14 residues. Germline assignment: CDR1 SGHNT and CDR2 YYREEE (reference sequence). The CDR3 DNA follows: TGTGCCAGCAGCTTGGGCGGCAGCCAAGAGACCCAGTACTTC. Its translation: CASSLGGSQETQYF. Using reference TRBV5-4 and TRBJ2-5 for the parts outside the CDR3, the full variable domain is ETGVTQSPTHLIKTRGQQVTLRCSSQSGHNTVSWYQQALGQGPQFIFQYYREEENGRGNFPPRFSGLQFPNYSSELNVNALELDDSALYLCASSLGGSQETQYFGPGTRLLVL.

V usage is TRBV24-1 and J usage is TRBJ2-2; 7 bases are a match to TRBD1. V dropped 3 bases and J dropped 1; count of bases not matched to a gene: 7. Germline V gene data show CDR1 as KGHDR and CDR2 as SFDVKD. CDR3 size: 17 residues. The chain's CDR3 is CATSDHTTGVNTGELFF. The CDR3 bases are TGTGCCACCAGTGATCATACTACAGGGGTGAACACCGGGGAGCTGTTTTTT.

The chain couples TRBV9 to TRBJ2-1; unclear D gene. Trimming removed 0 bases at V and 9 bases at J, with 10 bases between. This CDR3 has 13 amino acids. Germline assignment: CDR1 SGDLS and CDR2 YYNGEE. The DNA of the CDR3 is TGTGCCAGCAGCGTAGTTTCTGGGCTTGAGCAGTTCTTC. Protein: CASSVVSGLEQFF. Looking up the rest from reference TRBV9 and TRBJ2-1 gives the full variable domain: DSGVTQTPKHLITATGQRVTLRCSPRSGDLSVYWYQQSLDQGLQFLIQYYNGEERAKGNILERFSAQQFPDLHSELNLSSLELGDSALYFCASSVVSGLEQFFGPGTRLTVL.

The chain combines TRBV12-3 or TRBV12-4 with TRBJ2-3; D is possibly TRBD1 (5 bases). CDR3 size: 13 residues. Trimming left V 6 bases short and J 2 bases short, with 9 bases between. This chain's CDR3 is CASRDTDTDTQYF. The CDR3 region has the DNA TGTGCCAGCAGGGACACCGACACAGATACGCAGTATTTT.

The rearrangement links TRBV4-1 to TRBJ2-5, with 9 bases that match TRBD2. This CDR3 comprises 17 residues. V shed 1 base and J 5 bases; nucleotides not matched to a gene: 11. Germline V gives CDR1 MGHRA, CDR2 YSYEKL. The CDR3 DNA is TGCGCCAGCAGCCAAGGGAGCGCTAGCGGGGTAATGGAGACCCAGTACTTC. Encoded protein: CASSQGSASGVMETQYF.

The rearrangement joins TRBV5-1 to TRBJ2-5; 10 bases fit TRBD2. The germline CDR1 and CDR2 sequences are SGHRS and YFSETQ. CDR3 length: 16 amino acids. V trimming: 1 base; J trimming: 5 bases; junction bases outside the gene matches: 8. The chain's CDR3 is CASSLLGAGGHETQYF. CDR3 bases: TGCGCCAGCAGCTTGCTCGGAGCGGGGGGGCACGAGACCCAGTACTTC.

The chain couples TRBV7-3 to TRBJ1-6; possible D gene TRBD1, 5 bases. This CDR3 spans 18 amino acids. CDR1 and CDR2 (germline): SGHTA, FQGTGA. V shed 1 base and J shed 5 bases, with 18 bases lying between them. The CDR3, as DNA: TGTGCCAGCAGCTTAAAACCTTGGGGCGGACGGAATAATTCACCCCTCCACTTT. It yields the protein CASSLKPWGGRNNSPLHF.

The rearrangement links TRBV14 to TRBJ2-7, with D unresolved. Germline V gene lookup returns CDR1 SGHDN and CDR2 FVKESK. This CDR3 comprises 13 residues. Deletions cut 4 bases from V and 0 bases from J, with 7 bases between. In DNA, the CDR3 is TGTGCCAGCAGCCCCCCAGACTCCTACGAGCAGTACTTC. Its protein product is CASSPPDSYEQYF.

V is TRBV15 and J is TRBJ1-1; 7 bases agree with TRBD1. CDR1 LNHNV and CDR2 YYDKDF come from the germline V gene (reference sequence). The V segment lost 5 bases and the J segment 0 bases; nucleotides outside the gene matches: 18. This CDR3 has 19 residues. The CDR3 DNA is TGTGCCACCAGCGGTGGTCCATTACAGGGGCCCCGGCTGAACACTGAAGCTTTCTTT. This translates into CATSGGPLQGPRLNTEAFF.

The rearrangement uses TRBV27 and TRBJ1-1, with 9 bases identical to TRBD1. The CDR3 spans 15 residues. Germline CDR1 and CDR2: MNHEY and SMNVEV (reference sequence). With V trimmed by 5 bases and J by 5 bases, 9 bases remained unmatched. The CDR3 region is CASSGPTGGGTEAFF. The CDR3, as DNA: TGTGCCAGCAGTGGCCCGACAGGGGGTGGGACTGAAGCTTTCTTT.